This section outlines one T cell receptor (beta chain) sequence together with its context. Its matching antigen is unknown. Germline lookup yields CDR1 MDHEN and CDR2 SYDVKM. The CDR3 is made up of 13 amino acids. Between the trimmed V and J ends, which lost 6 bases and 4 bases, there was a span of 12 bases. The data were taken from a study of cytomegalovirus exposure and HLA in healthy donors. Broader study findings: HLA-A and HLA-B allele assignments for most subjects were reportedly predicted accurately using TCR beta sequences. The authors excluded some V segments, including TRBV6-2 and TRBV6-3, as indistinguishable. Most TCRs appeared rarely, but some public TCRs recurred in many donors.

The PCR was carried out with 60 Vbeta primers and 13 Jbeta primers. Sequencing used immunoSEQ multiplex PCR; TCRdb keeps in-frame clones, though not all of them. The data contain about 180,000 clones, about 80% of them singletons. The receptor was isolated from a woman aged 40 to 49 in good health and CMV-seronegative. The J gene is TRBJ1-1, the V gene TRBV28; tentatively, D is TRBD1 (5 bases). The material sequenced was PBMCs. CDR3 sequence (DNA): TGTGCCAGCAGCCCCAGCGGGGGCACTGAAGCTTTCTTT. It specifies CASSPSGGTEAFF. Using reference TRBV28 and TRBJ1-1 for the parts outside the CDR3, the full variable domain is DVKVTQSSRYLVKRTGEKVFLECVQDMDHENMFWYRQDPGLGLRLIYFSYDVKMKEKGDIPEGYSVSREKKERFSLILESASTNQTSMYLCASSPSGGTEAFFGQGTRLTVV.